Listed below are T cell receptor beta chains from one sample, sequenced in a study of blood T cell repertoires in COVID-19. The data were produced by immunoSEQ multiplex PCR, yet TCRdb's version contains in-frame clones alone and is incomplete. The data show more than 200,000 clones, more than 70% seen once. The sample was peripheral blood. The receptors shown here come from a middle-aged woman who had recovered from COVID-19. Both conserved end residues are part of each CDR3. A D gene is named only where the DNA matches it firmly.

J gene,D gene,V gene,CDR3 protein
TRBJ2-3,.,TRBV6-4,CASSDSGAYTQYF
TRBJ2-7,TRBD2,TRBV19,CASSFTSGVYEQYF
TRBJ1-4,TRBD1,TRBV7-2,CASSLGRTGLKLFF
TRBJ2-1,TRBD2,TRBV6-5,CASSLFAWAGDEQFF
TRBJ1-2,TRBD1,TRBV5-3,CARNLRVGTGPSYGYTF
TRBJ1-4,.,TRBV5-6,CASSLVTDPTNEKLFF
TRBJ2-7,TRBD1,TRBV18,CASSPLPGQGASEQYF
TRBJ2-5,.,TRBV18,CASSPGLRETQYF
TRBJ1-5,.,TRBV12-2,CASRPSRSCNQPQHF
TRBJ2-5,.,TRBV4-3,CASSQLGGETQYF
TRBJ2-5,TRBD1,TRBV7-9,CASSFGDRSQETQYF
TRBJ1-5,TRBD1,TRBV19,CASSRGTGDTTSQPQHF
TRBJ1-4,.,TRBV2,CASAPATGENYEKLFF
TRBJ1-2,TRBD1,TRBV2,CASSGETGTYGYTF
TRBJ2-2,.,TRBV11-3,CASSQQGNTGELFF
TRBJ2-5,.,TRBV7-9,CASSLRGFKETQYF
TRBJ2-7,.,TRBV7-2,CASRVGPGTYEQYF